This is a list of T cell receptor beta chains from one sample in a study of regulatory T cells in long-lasting Graves disease. Each CDR3 protein is one row after TCRdb ran MiXCR on the multiplex PCR reads. The table has roughly 530,000 distinct CDR3 sequences, about 16% seen once. These sequences were also reported in another study, on T cells in Graves' hyperthyroidism and ophthalmopathy.

Here the sequenced sample was peripheral blood mononuclear cells (PBMCs), taken at new diagnosis, from a patient treated with antithyroid drugs. The source of these receptors is a woman aged 35-65 years with Graves disease. The CDR3 runs from the conserved cysteine through the conserved F or W. D genes are given only for firm matches. Part of the rows lack a size; the others show once, few, many or a class for expanded clones.

v_call: TRBV18
d_call: .
j_call: TRBJ2-5
clone_size: few
cdr3_aa: CASSPGWGETQYF
cdr3_nt: TGTGCCAGCTCACCAGGGTGGGGAGAGACCCAGTACTTC

v_call: TRBV28
d_call: .
j_call: TRBJ1-2
clone_size: .
cdr3_aa: CASSLLTFRGSLNYGYTF
cdr3_nt: TGTGCCAGCAGTTTACTAACTTTCCGGGGCAGTCTTAACTATGGCTACACCTTC

v_call: TRBV9
d_call: .
j_call: TRBJ1-1
clone_size: .
cdr3_aa: CASSPRGIQRTEAFF
cdr3_nt: TGTGCCAGCAGCCCCCGAGGGATACAGAGGACTGAAGCTTTCTTT

v_call: TRBV6-2/TRBV6-3
d_call: TRBD2
j_call: TRBJ2-7
clone_size: .
cdr3_aa: CASSYAGLAGDSYEQYF
cdr3_nt: TGTGCCAGCAGTTACGCGGGACTAGCGGGGGACTCCTACGAGCAGTACTTC

v_call: TRBV9
d_call: .
j_call: TRBJ1-4
clone_size: many
cdr3_aa: CASSPRGGLGEKLFF
cdr3_nt: TGTGCCAGCAGCCCCCGAGGAGGGTTGGGTGAAAAACTGTTTTTT

v_call: TRBV9
d_call: TRBD2
j_call: TRBJ2-1
clone_size: many
cdr3_aa: CASSTHSGGAQRDEQFF
cdr3_nt: TGTGCCAGCAGCACACACTCCGGGGGGGCCCAGCGAGATGAGCAGTTCTTC

v_call: TRBV11-2
d_call: .
j_call: TRBJ1-2
clone_size: many
cdr3_aa: CASRSVGGSRGYTF
cdr3_nt: TGTGCCAGCCGCTCTGTAGGGGGATCTAGAGGCTACACCTTC

v_call: TRBV11-2
d_call: TRBD2
j_call: TRBJ2-1
clone_size: many
cdr3_aa: CASSLHLGLAGVKQFF
cdr3_nt: TGTGCCAGCAGCTTACACTTGGGACTAGCGGGGGTTAAGCAGTTCTTC

v_call: TRBV7-8
d_call: TRBD2
j_call: TRBJ2-1
clone_size: .
cdr3_aa: CASSLWPRGRKGEQFF
cdr3_nt: TGTGCCAGCAGCTTATGGCCTCGCGGGAGGAAGGGTGAGCAGTTCTTC

v_call: TRBV12-3/TRBV12-4
d_call: .
j_call: TRBJ1-2
clone_size: few
cdr3_aa: CASSFAGQNSYGYTF
cdr3_nt: TGTGCCAGCAGTTTCGCCGGACAGAACAGCTATGGCTACACCTTC

v_call: TRBV5-4
d_call: TRBD1
j_call: TRBJ1-2
clone_size: .
cdr3_aa: CASSFDRDRGYTF
cdr3_nt: TGTGCCAGCAGCTTCGACAGGGATCGAGGCTACACCTTC

v_call: TRBV10-3
d_call: .
j_call: TRBJ1-6
clone_size: many
cdr3_aa: CAISESVANSPLHF
cdr3_nt: TGTGCCATCAGTGAGTCGGTAGCCAATTCACCCCTCCACTTT

v_call: TRBV19
d_call: TRBD1
j_call: TRBJ1-3
clone_size: .
cdr3_aa: CASRMTTGGLGNTIYF
cdr3_nt: TGTGCCAGTAGGATGACTACAGGGGGCCTTGGAAACACCATATATTTT

v_call: TRBV5-1
d_call: .
j_call: TRBJ1-1
clone_size: .
cdr3_aa: CASSLEAGVGTEAFF
cdr3_nt: TGCGCCAGCAGCTTGGAAGCGGGGGTCGGGACTGAAGCTTTCTTT

v_call: TRBV10-3
d_call: .
j_call: TRBJ1-4
clone_size: many
cdr3_aa: CAISPAGGTNEKLFF
cdr3_nt: TGTGCCATCAGTCCTGCGGGGGGCACTAATGAAAAACTGTTTTTT

v_call: TRBV13
d_call: .
j_call: TRBJ1-1
clone_size: .
cdr3_aa: CASSSTLRTEAFF
cdr3_nt: TGTGCCAGCAGCTCGACCCTGAGGACTGAAGCTTTCTTT

v_call: TRBV11-2
d_call: .
j_call: TRBJ2-5
clone_size: .
cdr3_aa: CAVAGADQETQYF
cdr3_nt: TGTGCCGTGGCGGGGGCGGACCAAGAGACCCAGTACTTC